This TCR beta chain came from a study of cytotoxic CD8 clonotypes in ibrutinib-treated CLL. Study-level findings and limits: Patients showed higher baseline clonality than age-matched healthy donors, and it tracked circulating CD8+ T-cell counts.

From germline, CDR1 is MGHDK and CDR2 SYGVNS. This CDR3 has 15 residues. V gave up 1 base and J gave up 6 bases; unmatched junction bases: 3. The method was immunoSEQ multiplex PCR; TCRdb's version includes in-frame clones alone and lacks a portion of them. The sample lists a few hundred thousand clones; 67% were seen once. Approximately 1.9 micrograms of genomic DNA, which was extracted from cryopreserved PBMCs, served as the material used for the TCR beta libraries. The sample holds a few counts of this clone. Antigen unknown. V gene TRBV25-1 combines with J gene TRBJ2-2; 9 bases match TRBD1. The clonotype originates from a human donor with chronic lymphocytic leukemia. The source was PBMCs, collected after 36 months of ibrutinib treatment. The CDR3 DNA follows: TGTGCCAGCAGTGAATCTTGGACAGGGGCCGGGGAGCTGTTTTTT. It encodes CASSESWTGAGELFF.